This is a list of T cell receptor beta chains from one sample in a study of cytomegalovirus exposure and HLA in healthy donors. Using immunoSEQ multiplex PCR, the repertoire was profiled, and TCRdb retains in-frame clones only, with some absent. This table holds some 56,000 clones, around 80% found once. Sequenced material: PBMCs. These receptors were obtained from a man aged 45-65 years in good health and CMV-seronegative. Each CDR3 is given without its conserved first and last residue. The order of the fields is V gene, CDR3 protein.

V: TRBV6-1
CDR3: ASSESRGRANGYT

V: TRBV28
CDR3: ASSRQGGDNEQF

V: TRBV6-1
CDR3: ASSFSGNTIY

V: TRBV11-1
CDR3: ASSARLAGVAANTGELF

V: TRBV15
CDR3: ATSRDIAGGHSDTQY

V: TRBV6-5
CDR3: ASSQDWAYEQY

V: TRBV29-1
CDR3: SVKAPLGYT

V: TRBV5-1
CDR3: ASSLARADGYGYT

V: TRBV4-1
CDR3: ASSQAGLQRGPVNTQY

V: TRBV9
CDR3: ASTLTGTTQETQY